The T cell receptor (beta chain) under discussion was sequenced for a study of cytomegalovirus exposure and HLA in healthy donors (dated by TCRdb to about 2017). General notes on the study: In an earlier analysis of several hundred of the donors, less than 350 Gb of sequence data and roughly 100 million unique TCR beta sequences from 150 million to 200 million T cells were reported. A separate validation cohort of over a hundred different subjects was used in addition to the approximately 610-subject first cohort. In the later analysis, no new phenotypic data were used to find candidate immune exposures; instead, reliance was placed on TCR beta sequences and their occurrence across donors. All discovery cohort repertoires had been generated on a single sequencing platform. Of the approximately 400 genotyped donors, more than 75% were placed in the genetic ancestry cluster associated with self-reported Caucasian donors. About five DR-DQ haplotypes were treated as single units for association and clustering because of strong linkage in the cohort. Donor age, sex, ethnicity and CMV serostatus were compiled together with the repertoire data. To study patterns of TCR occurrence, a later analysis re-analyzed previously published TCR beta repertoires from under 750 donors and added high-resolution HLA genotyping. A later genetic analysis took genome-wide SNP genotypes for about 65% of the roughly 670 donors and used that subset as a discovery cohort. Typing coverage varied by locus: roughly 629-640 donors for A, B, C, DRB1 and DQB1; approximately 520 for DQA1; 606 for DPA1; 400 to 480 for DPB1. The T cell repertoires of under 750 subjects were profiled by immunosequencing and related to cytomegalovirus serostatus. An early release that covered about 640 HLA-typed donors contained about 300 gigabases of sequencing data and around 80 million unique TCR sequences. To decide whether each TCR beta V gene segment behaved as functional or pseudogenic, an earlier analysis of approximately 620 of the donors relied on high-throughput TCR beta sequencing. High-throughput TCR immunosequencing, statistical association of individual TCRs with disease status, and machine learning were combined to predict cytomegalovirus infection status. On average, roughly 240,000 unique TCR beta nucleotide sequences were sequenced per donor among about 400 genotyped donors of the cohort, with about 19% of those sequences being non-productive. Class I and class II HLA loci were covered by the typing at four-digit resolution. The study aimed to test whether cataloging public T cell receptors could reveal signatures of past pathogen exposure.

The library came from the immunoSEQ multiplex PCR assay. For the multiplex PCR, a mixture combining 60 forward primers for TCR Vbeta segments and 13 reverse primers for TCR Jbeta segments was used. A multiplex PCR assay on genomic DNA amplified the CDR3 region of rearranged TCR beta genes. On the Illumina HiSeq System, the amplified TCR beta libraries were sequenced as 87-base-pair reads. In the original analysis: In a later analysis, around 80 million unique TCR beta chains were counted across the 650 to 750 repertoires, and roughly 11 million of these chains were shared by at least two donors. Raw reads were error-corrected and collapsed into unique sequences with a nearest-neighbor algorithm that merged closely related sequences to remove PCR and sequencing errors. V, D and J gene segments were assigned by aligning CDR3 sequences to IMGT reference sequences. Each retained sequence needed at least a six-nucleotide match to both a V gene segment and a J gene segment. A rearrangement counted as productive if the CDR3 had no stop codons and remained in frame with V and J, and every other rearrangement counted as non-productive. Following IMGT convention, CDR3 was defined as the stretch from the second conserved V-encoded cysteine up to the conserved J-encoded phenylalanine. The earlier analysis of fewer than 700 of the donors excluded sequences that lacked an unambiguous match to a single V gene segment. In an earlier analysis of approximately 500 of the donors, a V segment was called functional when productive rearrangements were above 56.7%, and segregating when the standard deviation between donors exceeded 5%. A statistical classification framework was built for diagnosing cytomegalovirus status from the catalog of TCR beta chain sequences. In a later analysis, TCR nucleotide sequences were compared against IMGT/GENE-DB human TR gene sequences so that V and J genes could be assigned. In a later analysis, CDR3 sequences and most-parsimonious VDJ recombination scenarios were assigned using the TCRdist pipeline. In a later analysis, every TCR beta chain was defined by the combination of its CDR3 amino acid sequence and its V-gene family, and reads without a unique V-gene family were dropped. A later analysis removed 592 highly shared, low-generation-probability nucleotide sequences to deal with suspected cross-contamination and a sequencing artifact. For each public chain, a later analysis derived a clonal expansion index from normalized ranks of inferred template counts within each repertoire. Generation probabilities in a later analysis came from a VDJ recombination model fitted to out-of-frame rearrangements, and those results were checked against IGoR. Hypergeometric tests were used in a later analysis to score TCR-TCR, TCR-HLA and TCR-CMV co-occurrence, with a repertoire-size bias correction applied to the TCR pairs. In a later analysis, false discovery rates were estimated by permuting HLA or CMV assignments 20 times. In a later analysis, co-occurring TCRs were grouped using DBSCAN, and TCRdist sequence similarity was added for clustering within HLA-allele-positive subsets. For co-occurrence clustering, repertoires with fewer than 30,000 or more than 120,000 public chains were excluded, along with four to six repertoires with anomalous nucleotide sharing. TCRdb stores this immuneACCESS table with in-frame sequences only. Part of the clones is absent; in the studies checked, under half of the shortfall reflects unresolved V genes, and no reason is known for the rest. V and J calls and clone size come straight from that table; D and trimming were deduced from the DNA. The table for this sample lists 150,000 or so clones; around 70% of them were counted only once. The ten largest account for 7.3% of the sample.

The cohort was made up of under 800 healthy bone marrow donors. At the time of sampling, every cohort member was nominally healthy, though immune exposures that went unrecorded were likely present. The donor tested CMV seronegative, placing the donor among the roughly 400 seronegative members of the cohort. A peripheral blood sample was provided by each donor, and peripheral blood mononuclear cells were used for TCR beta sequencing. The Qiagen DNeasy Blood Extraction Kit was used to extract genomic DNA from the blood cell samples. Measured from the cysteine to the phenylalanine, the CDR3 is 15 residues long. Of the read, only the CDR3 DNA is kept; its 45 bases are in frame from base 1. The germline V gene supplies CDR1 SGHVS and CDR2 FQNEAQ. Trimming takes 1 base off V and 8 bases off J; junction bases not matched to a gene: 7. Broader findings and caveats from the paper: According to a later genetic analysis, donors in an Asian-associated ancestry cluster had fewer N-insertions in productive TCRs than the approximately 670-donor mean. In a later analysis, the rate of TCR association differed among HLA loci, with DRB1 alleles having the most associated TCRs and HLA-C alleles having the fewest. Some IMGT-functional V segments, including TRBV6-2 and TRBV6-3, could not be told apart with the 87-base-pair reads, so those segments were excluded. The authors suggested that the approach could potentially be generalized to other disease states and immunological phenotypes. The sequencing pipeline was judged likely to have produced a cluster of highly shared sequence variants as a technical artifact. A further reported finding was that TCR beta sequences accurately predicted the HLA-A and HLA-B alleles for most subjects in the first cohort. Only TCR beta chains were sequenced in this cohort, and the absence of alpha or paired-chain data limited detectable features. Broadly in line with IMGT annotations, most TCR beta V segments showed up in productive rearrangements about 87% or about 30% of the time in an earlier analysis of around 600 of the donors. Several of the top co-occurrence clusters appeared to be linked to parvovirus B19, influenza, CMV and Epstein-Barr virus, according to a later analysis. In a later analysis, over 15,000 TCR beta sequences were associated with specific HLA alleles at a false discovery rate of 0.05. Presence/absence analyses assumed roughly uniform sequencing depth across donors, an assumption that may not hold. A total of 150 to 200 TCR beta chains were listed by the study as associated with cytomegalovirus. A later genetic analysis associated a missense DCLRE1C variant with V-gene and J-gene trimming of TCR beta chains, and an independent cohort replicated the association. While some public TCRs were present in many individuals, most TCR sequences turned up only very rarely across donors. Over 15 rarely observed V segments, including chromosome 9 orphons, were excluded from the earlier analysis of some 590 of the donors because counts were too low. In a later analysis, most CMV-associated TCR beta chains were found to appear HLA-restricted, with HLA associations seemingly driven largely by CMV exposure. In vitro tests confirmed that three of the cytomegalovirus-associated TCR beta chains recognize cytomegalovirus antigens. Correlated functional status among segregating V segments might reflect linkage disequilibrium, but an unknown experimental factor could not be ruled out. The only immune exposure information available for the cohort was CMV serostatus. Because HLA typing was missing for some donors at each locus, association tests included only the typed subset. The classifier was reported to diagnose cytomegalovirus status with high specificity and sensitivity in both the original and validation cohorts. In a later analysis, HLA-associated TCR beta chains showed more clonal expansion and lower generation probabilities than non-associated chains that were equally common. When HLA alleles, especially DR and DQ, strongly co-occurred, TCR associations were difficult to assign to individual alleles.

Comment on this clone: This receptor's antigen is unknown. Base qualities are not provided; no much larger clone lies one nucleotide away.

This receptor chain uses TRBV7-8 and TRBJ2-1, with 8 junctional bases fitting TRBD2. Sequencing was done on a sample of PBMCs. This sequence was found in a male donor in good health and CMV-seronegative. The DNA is TGTGCCAGCAGCTTAGAAGGGACTAGAGGGCATGAGCAGTTCTTC. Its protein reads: CASSLEGTRGHEQFF. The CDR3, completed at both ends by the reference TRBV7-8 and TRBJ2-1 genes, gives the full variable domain GAGVSQSPRYKVAKRGQDVALRCDPISGHVSLFWYQQALGQGPEFLTYFQNEAQLDKSGLPSDRFFAERPEGSVSTLKIQRTQQEDSAVYLCASSLEGTRGHEQFFGPGTRLTVL.